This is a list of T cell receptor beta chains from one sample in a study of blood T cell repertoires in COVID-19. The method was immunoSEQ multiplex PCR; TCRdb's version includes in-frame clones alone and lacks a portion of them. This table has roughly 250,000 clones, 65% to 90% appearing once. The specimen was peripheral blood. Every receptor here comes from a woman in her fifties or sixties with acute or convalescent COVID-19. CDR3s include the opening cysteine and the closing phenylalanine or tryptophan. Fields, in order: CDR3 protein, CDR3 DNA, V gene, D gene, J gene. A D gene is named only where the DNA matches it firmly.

cdr3_aa: CASSPPTGSNYGYTF
cdr3_nt: TGTGCCAGCTCACCCCCCACAGGGTCCAACTATGGCTACACCTTC
v_call: TRBV18
d_call: .
j_call: TRBJ1-2

cdr3_aa: CASSLDGYRGRPAETQYF
cdr3_nt: TGTGCCAGCAGCTTAGATGGGTACAGGGGGCGCCCCGCGGAGACCCAGTACTTC
v_call: TRBV7-2
d_call: TRBD1
j_call: TRBJ2-5

cdr3_aa: CASRSGWETDTQYF
cdr3_nt: TGTGCCAGCCGATCGGGGTGGGAGACAGATACGCAGTATTTT
v_call: TRBV2
d_call: .
j_call: TRBJ2-3

cdr3_aa: CASSPLRQGKGEQYF
cdr3_nt: TGTGCCAGCAGCCCCCTACGACAGGGAAAAGGCGAGCAGTACTTC
v_call: TRBV6-5
d_call: TRBD1
j_call: TRBJ2-7

cdr3_aa: CASSQDLKRGNQPQHF
cdr3_nt: TGCGCCAGCAGCCAAGATTTGAAGAGGGGCAATCAGCCCCAGCATTTT
v_call: TRBV4-3
d_call: .
j_call: TRBJ1-5

cdr3_aa: CASSQDSRRQPQHF
cdr3_nt: TGCGCCAGCAGCCAAGATAGTCGTCGGCAGCCCCAGCATTTT
v_call: TRBV4-1
d_call: .
j_call: TRBJ1-5

cdr3_aa: CASSLGQAGANVLTF
cdr3_nt: TGTGCCAGCAGTTTAGGACAGGCTGGGGCCAACGTCCTGACTTTC
v_call: TRBV28
d_call: TRBD1
j_call: TRBJ2-6

cdr3_aa: CASSLREWRESEQFF
cdr3_nt: TGCGCCAGCAGCCTTCGGGAATGGCGGGAGAGTGAGCAGTTCTTC
v_call: TRBV4-1
d_call: TRBD2
j_call: TRBJ2-1

cdr3_aa: CASSPVQTTNQPQHF
cdr3_nt: TGTGCCAGCTCACCAGTACAGACCACCAATCAGCCCCAGCATTTT
v_call: TRBV18
d_call: .
j_call: TRBJ1-5

cdr3_aa: CSVHKTGGGEQFF
cdr3_nt: TGCAGCGTCCACAAGACAGGGGGTGGTGAGCAGTTCTTC
v_call: TRBV29-1
d_call: TRBD1
j_call: TRBJ2-1